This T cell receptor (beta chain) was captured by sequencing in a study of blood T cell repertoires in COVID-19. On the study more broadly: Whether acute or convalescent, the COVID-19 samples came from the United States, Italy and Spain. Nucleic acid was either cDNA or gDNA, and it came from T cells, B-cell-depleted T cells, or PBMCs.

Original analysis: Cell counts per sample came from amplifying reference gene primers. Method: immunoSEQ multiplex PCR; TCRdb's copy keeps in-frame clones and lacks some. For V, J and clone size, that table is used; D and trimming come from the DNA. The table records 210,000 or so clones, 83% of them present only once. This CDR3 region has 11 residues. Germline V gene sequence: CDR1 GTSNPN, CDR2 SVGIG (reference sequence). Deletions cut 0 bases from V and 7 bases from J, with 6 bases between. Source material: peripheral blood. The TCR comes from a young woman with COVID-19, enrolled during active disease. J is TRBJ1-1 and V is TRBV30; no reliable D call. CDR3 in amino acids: CAWSVLIEAFF. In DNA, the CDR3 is TGTGCCTGGAGTGTCTTAATTGAAGCTTTCTTT.